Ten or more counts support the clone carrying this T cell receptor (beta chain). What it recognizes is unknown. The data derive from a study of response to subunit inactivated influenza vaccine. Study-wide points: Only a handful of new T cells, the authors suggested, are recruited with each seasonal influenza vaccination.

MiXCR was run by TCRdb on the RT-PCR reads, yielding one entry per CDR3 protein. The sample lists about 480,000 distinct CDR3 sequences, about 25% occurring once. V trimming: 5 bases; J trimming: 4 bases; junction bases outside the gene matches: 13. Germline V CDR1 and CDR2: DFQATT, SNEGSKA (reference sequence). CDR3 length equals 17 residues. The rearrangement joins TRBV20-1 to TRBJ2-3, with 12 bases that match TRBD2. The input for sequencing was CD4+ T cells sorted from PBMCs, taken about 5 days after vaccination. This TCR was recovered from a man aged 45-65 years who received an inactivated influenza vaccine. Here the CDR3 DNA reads TGCAGTGCTCCTTCTAGCGGGGGGGCCGGTTCAGCAGATACGCAGTATTTT. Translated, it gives CSAPSSGGAGSADTQYF.